The 24 T cell receptor beta chains listed next were all sequenced from one sample in a study of blood T cell repertoires in COVID-19. Clones were sequenced by immunoSEQ multiplex PCR, and TCRdb holds only the in-frame ones, with some missing. Among around 140,000 clones, over 60% were seen once, and the ten largest hold more than 8.5%. Sequencing used peripheral blood. The receptors here all came from a woman aged 45-65 years with active or convalescent COVID-19.

This clone was detected only once. The chain is built from TRBV5-1 and TRBJ2-7; D is unclear. Germline V CDR1 and CDR2: SGHRS, YFSETQ. V was clipped by 3 bases and J by 0 bases, with 13 bases between them. This CDR3 has 15 amino acids. CDR3 sequence (DNA): TGCGCCAGCAGCTCCGATAAGAGGAGCTCCTACGAGCAGTACTTC. Its protein product is CASSSDKRSSYEQYF.

The rearrangement joins TRBV9 to TRBJ2-7, with 13 bases aligning to TRBD2. Germline V gene sequence: CDR1 SGDLS, CDR2 YYNGEE. After removal of 0 bases from V and 6 bases from J, the junction contained 15 bases not matched to a gene. CDR3 length equals 19 residues. CDR3 amino acids: CASSVEADVGLAGESEQYF. The DNA for the CDR3 is TGTGCCAGCAGCGTAGAGGCCGACGTCGGACTAGCGGGAGAAAGCGAGCAGTACTTC.

V gene TRBV28 combines with J gene TRBJ1-2, with 9 bases identical to TRBD1. Germline CDR1 reads MDHEN; CDR2 reads SYDVKM. J lost 9 bases, V lost 6 bases, and 14 bases had no gene match. This CDR3 is 15 amino acids long. This chain's CDR3 is CASSLGGQGGSRYTF. In nucleotides, the CDR3 is TGTGCCAGCAGCCTAGGGGGACAGGGAGGCTCTCGCTACACCTTC.

V gene TRBV6-5 combines with J gene TRBJ1-6; tentatively, D is TRBD1 (5 bases). V dropped 8 bases and J dropped 0 bases, with 11 bases sitting between them. Germline loops: CDR1 MNHEY, CDR2 SVGAGI. The CDR3 consists of 15 residues. Written as DNA, the CDR3 is TGTGCCAGCCTAAAGGGGTACTCCTATAATTCACCCCTCCACTTT. Protein product: CASLKGYSYNSPLHF.

The V call is TRBV4-3, the J call TRBJ2-7; 8 nucleotides match TRBD2. CDR3 length: 22 residues. Germline lookup yields CDR1 LGHNA and CDR2 YSLEER. Trimming cost V 0 bases and J 3 bases; bases outside gene matches: 25. The CDR3 bases are TGCGCCAGCAGCCAAGATTCCCCCTCGGAAAGGCAGGCTAGCGGGCATTACTACGAGCAGTACTTC. Protein sequence: CASSQDSPSERQASGHYYEQYF.

The chain is built from TRBV5-1 and TRBJ2-7; 15 positions agree with TRBD2. The germline V gene encodes CDR1 SGHRS and CDR2 YFSETQ. The CDR3 is 17 amino acids. Trimming took 0 bases from V and 2 from J; bases not matched to a gene: 3. The CDR3 DNA sequence: TGCGCCAGCAGCTTGGAGGGACTAGCGGGGGGCACCTACGAGCAGTACTTC. Its translation is CASSLEGLAGGTYEQYF.

The V and J genes are TRBV13 and TRBJ1-3; D ambiguous. Germline assignment: CDR1 PRHDT and CDR2 FYEKMQ (reference sequence). The CDR3 extends over 14 amino acids. Trimming removed 2 bases at V and 7 bases at J, with 12 bases between. The CDR3 reads CASSLLTAVNTIYF. The CDR3 DNA reads as TGTGCCAGCAGCTTATTAACAGCGGTGAACACCATATATTTT.

The chain has TRBV7-8 and TRBJ2-7, with 9 positions matching TRBD1. This CDR3 has 15 residues. V lost 5 bases, J lost 1 base, and 6 bases stayed unmatched. Germline CDR1 SGHVS, CDR2 FQNEAQ. For the CDR3, the DNA is TGTGCCAGCAGCGCGGGGACAGGGAGATCCTACGAGCAGTACTTC. Its translation: CASSAGTGRSYEQYF.

V is TRBV7-8 and J is TRBJ1-3, with a tentative D call TRBD1 (6 bases). The V end lost 4 bases, the J end lost 3 bases, and 13 bases lay between the germline ends. CDR1 and CDR2 (germline): SGHVS, FQNEAQ. The length of the CDR3 is 15 residues. The CDR3, as DNA: TGTGCCAGCAGCTCCCTCCTAGGGGGTGGAAACACCATATATTTT. Protein product: CASSSLLGGGNTIYF.

The chain links TRBV5-1 to TRBJ2-5; D unclear. Trimming removed 0 bases at V and 1 base at J, with 7 bases between. From germline, CDR1 is SGHRS and CDR2 YFSETQ. The CDR3 covers 14 residues. The CDR3 reads CASSLGGFQETQYF. The CDR3 nucleotides read TGCGCCAGCAGCTTGGGAGGCTTCCAAGAGACCCAGTACTTC.

This CDR3 reads CASSFSDRDGETQYF. For the CDR3, the DNA is TGTGCCAGCAGCTTTTCCGACAGGGACGGCGAGACCCAGTACTTC. This chain joins TRBV3-1 (or the pseudogene TRBV3-2) and TRBJ2-5; 7 positions agree with TRBD1. This CDR3 is built from 15 residues. Per germline, CDR1 LGHDT and CDR2 YNNKEL (reference sequence). Trimming cost V 5 bases and J 5 bases; bases outside gene matches: 11.

The CDR3 coding sequence is TGTGCCAGCAGCCATCTAGGAGGGAGCACAGATACGCAGTATTTT. Translating it yields CASSHLGGSTDTQYF. This chain uses TRBV7-3 with TRBJ2-3, with TRBD2 as a possible D gene (6 bases). Deletions cut 5 bases from V and 0 bases from J, with 12 bases between. The length of the CDR3 is 15 residues. From germline, CDR1 is SGHTA and CDR2 FQGTGA. The whole variable domain, remainder taken from reference TRBV7-3 and TRBJ2-3, is GAGVSQTPSNKVTEKGKYVELRCDPISGHTALYWYRQSLGQGPEFLIYFQGTGAADDSGLPNDRFFAVRPEGSVSTLKIQRTERGDSAVYLCASSHLGGSTDTQYFGPGTRLTVL.

The chain carries TRBV29-1 and TRBJ1-2; no clear D. Between the trimmed V and J ends, which lost 3 bases and 8 bases, there was a span of 4 bases. There are 9 residues in the CDR3. The germline V gene has CDR1 SQVTM and CDR2 ANQGSEA. The DNA for the CDR3 is TGCAGCGTTGATAAAGGCTACACCTTC. Translated, it gives CSVDKGYTF.

This clone was counted only a few times. V is TRBV10-3 and J is TRBJ1-2; D is possibly TRBD1 (6 bases). V was trimmed by 0 bases and J by 2 bases, leaving 13 bases between them. The CDR3 is 16 residues long. The germline gives CDR1 ENHRY, CDR2 SYGVKD. CDR3 region: CAISESTGASNYGYTF. DNA of the CDR3: TGTGCCATCAGTGAGTCGACAGGCGCCTCCAACTATGGCTACACCTTC.

This clone showed up just once. The chain employs TRBV4-3 and TRBJ2-5, with 10 bases that match TRBD2. CDR1 and CDR2 from the germline V gene are LGHNA and YSLEER. The CDR3 is 16 residues long. With V trimmed by 0 bases and J by 4 bases, 5 bases remained unmatched. The CDR3 loop reads CASSQDLAGVGETQYF. The CDR3 coding sequence is TGCGCCAGCAGCCAAGATCTAGCGGGAGTCGGAGAGACCCAGTACTTC.

The chain carries TRBV18 and TRBJ1-1; unclear D gene. With 3 bases removed from V and 1 base from J, the gap between germline ends came to 12 bases. The CDR3 has 15 residues. CDR1 is KGHSH and CDR2 is LQKENI in the germline V gene. The CDR3 here is CASSPLDSRNTEAFF. The DNA for the CDR3 is TGTGCCAGCTCACCGTTAGACTCCCGGAACACTGAAGCTTTCTTT.

CDR3 nucleotides: TGCAGCGTTGTAGCCGGGACAGGGCGTACTGAAGCTTTCTTT. It encodes CSVVAGTGRTEAFF. This chain joins TRBV29-1 and TRBJ1-1; 9 positions match TRBD1. The trim removed 4 bases at V and 5 bases at J, leaving 8 bases unmatched. CDR1 SQVTM and CDR2 ANQGSEA come from the germline V gene. The CDR3 loop spans 14 amino acids.

Here the CDR3 reads CASSPLTGIQPQHF. CDR3 DNA: TGTGCCAGCAGCCCACTGACAGGGATCCAGCCCCAGCATTTT. V and J are TRBV7-9 and TRBJ1-5, with TRBD1 matching over 7 bases. The CDR3 has 14 amino acids. J lost 7 bases, V lost 5 bases, and 8 bases had no gene match. Germline CDR1 and CDR2: SEHNR and FQNEAQ (reference sequence).

The V call is TRBV4-3, the J call TRBJ2-1; the match to TRBD2 covers 13 bases. Trimming took 0 bases from V and 13 from J; bases not matched to a gene: 3. Germline CDR1 is LGHNA and CDR2 is YSLEER. The CDR3 has 14 residues. This CDR3 is CASSQDRTSGGQFF. CDR3 sequence (DNA): TGCGCCAGCAGCCAAGACCGGACTAGCGGGGGTCAGTTCTTC.

The rearrangement joins TRBV3-1 (or the pseudogene TRBV3-2) to TRBJ2-1, with D hard to call. The germline V gene encodes CDR1 LGHDT and CDR2 YNNKEL (reference sequence). Trimming shortened V by 3 bases and J by 0 bases, and 12 bases separated the two germline ends. The CDR3 spans 16 residues. The CDR3 region is CASSQPAPSSYNEQFF. In DNA form, the CDR3 reads TGTGCCAGCAGCCAGCCAGCGCCTAGCTCCTACAATGAGCAGTTCTTC.

This chain links TRBV5-1 with TRBJ1-4; possible D gene TRBD1, 6 bases. V dropped 2 bases and J dropped 7 bases, with 12 bases sitting between them. The CDR3 extends over 14 amino acids. Germline V gives CDR1 SGHRS, CDR2 YFSETQ. The chain's CDR3 is CASSFGRGGEKLFF. The CDR3, as DNA: TGCGCCAGCAGCTTCGGCAGGGGCGGTGAAAAACTGTTTTTT.

The chain carries TRBV5-1 and TRBJ1-1, with 7 bases fitting TRBD1. The CDR3 totals 14 residues. V shed 4 bases and J 0 bases; nucleotides not matched to a gene: 3. Germline V gene lookup returns CDR1 SGHRS and CDR2 YFSETQ. CDR3 residues: CASSQGQLNTEAFF. CDR3 in DNA: TGCGCCAGCAGCCAGGGACAGCTGAACACTGAAGCTTTCTTT.

The chain carries TRBV28 and TRBJ2-3, with 9 bases lining up with TRBD2. V lost 8 bases to trimming and J lost 4 bases; unmatched junction nucleotides: 13. Germline V gives CDR1 MDHEN, CDR2 SYDVKM. This CDR3 is built from 16 residues. Here the CDR3 reads CASGIAGAADADTQYF. Written as DNA, the CDR3 is TGTGCCAGCGGTATAGCGGGAGCGGCGGATGCAGATACGCAGTATTTT. Using reference TRBV28 and TRBJ2-3 for the parts outside the CDR3, the full variable domain is DVKVTQSSRYLVKRTGEKVFLECVQDMDHENMFWYRQDPGLGLRLIYFSYDVKMKEKGDIPEGYSVSREKKERFSLILESASTNQTSMYLCASGIAGAADADTQYFGPGTRLTVL.

The chain is built from TRBV30 and TRBJ2-5; D gene ambiguous. V was clipped by 1 base and J by 2 bases, with 5 bases between them. CDR3 size: 12 residues. Germline V gene lookup returns CDR1 GTSNPN and CDR2 SVGIG (reference sequence). The CDR3 DNA sequence: TGTGCCTGGAGTGACTTTCAAGAGACCCAGTACTTC. It yields the protein CAWSDFQETQYF.